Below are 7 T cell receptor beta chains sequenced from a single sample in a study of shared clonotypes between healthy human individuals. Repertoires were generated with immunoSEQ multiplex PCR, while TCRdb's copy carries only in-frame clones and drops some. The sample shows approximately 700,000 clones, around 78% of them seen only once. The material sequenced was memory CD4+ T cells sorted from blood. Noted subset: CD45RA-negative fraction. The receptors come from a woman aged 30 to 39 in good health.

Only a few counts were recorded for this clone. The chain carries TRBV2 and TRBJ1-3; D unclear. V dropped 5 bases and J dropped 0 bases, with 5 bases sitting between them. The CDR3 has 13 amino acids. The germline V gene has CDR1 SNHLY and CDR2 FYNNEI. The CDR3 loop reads CASSSNSGNTIYF. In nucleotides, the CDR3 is TGTGCCAGCAGTTCTAACTCTGGAAACACCATATATTTT.

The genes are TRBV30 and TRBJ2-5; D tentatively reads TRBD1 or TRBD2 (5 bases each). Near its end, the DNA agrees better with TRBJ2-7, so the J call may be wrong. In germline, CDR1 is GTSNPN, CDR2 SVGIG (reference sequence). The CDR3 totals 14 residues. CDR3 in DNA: TGTGCCTGGAGTCGTCAGGGAGTAACCTACGAGCAGTACTTC. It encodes CAWSRQGVTYEQYF.

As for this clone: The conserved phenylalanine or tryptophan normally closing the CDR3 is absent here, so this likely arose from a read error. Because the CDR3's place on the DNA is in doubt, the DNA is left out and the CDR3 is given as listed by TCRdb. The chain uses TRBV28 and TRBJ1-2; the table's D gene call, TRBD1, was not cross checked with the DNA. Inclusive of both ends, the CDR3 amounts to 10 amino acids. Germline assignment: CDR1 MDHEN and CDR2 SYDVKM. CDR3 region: CASSARVRKD.

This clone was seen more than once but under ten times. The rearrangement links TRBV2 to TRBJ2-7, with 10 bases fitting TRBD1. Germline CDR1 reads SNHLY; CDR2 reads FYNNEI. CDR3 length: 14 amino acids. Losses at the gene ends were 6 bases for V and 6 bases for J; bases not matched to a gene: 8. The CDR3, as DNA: TGTGCCAGCAGCGCCGGGACAGGGGTGCCCGAGCAGTACTTC. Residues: CASSAGTGVPEQYF.

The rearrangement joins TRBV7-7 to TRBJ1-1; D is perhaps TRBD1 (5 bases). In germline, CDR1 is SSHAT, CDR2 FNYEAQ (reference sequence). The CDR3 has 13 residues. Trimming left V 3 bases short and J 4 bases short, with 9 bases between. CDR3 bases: TGTGCCAGCAGCTTCGGGGACGGCACTGAAGCTTTCTTT. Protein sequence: CASSFGDGTEAFF. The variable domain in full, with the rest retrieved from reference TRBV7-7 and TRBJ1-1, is GAGVSQSPRYKVTKRGQDVTLRCDPISSHATLYWYQQALGQGPEFLTYFNYEAQPDKSGLPSDRFSAERPEGSISTLTIQRTEQRDSAMYRCASSFGDGTEAFFGQGTRLTVV.

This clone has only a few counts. The CDR3 nucleotides read TGCGCCAGCAGTGACCTGGGACAGGGAGAAGAGACCCAGTACTTC. It yields the protein CASSDLGQGEETQYF. This chain links TRBV10-2 with TRBJ2-5, with TRBD1 matching over 9 bases. Trimming removed 3 bases from V and 3 bases from J; junction bases left unmatched: 5. Germline CDR1 and CDR2: WSHSY and SAAADI. This CDR3 has 15 residues.

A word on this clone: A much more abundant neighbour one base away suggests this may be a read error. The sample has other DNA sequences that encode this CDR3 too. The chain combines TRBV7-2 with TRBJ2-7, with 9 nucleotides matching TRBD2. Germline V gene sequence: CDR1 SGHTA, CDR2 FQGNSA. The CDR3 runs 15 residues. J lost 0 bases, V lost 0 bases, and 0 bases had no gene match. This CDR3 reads CASSLASGSSYEQYF. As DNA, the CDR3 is TGTGCCAGCAGCTTAGCTAGCGGGAGCTCCTACGAGCAGTACTTC.